This is a list of T cell receptor beta chains from one sample in a study of T cells in Graves' hyperthyroidism and ophthalmopathy. MiXCR, applied by TCRdb to the multiplex PCR reads, yields one record per CDR3 protein. The repertoire holds 750,000 to 950,000 distinct CDR3 sequences, with over 35% as singletons. Source material: blood. These receptors came from a man aged 18-30 years with Graves' hyperthyroidism. CDR3s include the opening cysteine and the closing phenylalanine or tryptophan. The order of the fields is V gene, J gene, CDR3 protein.

v_call: TRBV10-3
j_call: TRBJ2-7
cdr3_aa: CAVPEETSRYEQYF

v_call: TRBV13
j_call: TRBJ1-1
cdr3_aa: CASSLYRHEAFF

v_call: TRBV19
j_call: TRBJ1-5
cdr3_aa: CASTYSANQPQHF

v_call: TRBV9
j_call: TRBJ2-7
cdr3_aa: CASSVEATPIPEQYF

v_call: TRBV14
j_call: TRBJ2-7
cdr3_aa: CASSQTRGIEQYF

v_call: TRBV5-1
j_call: TRBJ1-2
cdr3_aa: CASSRGDEIYGYTF

v_call: TRBV12-3/TRBV12-4
j_call: TRBJ2-7
cdr3_aa: CASSPSRGASYEQYF

v_call: TRBV6-6
j_call: TRBJ1-1
cdr3_aa: CASSTLPGPLGTEAFF

v_call: TRBV29-1
j_call: TRBJ2-7
cdr3_aa: CSVEKDGTLNYEQYF

v_call: TRBV10-3
j_call: TRBJ1-6
cdr3_aa: CASVKSSNLGTSPLHF

v_call: TRBV20-1
j_call: TRBJ1-6
cdr3_aa: CSVRIDLGTANSPLHF

v_call: TRBV9
j_call: TRBJ1-2
cdr3_aa: CASSVGRADGYTF

v_call: TRBV15
j_call: TRBJ1-1
cdr3_aa: CATATVGTEAFF

v_call: TRBV7-6
j_call: TRBJ1-1
cdr3_aa: CASSVPVTGSNTEAFF

v_call: TRBV11-2
j_call: TRBJ1-5
cdr3_aa: CASSARPNQPQHF

v_call: TRBV4-2
j_call: TRBJ2-7
cdr3_aa: CASSQVQGWEQYF

v_call: TRBV9
j_call: TRBJ2-2
cdr3_aa: CASSAYRADTGELFF

v_call: TRBV2
j_call: TRBJ1-2
cdr3_aa: CDMQDGYYGYTF

v_call: TRBV12-3/TRBV12-4
j_call: TRBJ1-2
cdr3_aa: CAGSPENYGYTF

v_call: TRBV6-4
j_call: TRBJ2-5
cdr3_aa: CASAQDRGETQYF

v_call: TRBV6-5
j_call: TRBJ2-7
cdr3_aa: CASSYVQGYYEQYF

v_call: TRBV14
j_call: TRBJ2-5
cdr3_aa: CASSRGYRGRETQYF

v_call: TRBV29-1
j_call: TRBJ2-7
cdr3_aa: CSQGGYLEQYF

v_call: TRBV19
j_call: TRBJ2-7
cdr3_aa: CASSIGPMDRVGNEQYF

v_call: TRBV15
j_call: TRBJ2-2
cdr3_aa: CATSREQQTVYTGELFF

v_call: TRBV18
j_call: TRBJ1-1
cdr3_aa: CASSRTVEVGAFF

v_call: TRBV2
j_call: TRBJ2-2
cdr3_aa: CATGLDAGELFF

v_call: TRBV7-2
j_call: TRBJ1-5
cdr3_aa: CASSLWAGQDQPQHF

v_call: TRBV20-1
j_call: TRBJ2-7
cdr3_aa: CSARAWTGEQRGGYEQYF

v_call: TRBV29-1
j_call: TRBJ2-7
cdr3_aa: CSVALGREVFNEQYF

v_call: TRBV29-1
j_call: TRBJ1-2
cdr3_aa: CSVEVSNYGYTF

v_call: TRBV14
j_call: TRBJ1-1
cdr3_aa: CASSQQGILHENTEAFF

v_call: TRBV19
j_call: TRBJ1-2
cdr3_aa: CASNQRQDYGYTF

v_call: TRBV24-1
j_call: TRBJ2-5
cdr3_aa: CATSARTGLQETQYF

v_call: TRBV9
j_call: TRBJ2-2
cdr3_aa: CASSVSGRTNTGELFF

v_call: TRBV4-1
j_call: TRBJ2-5
cdr3_aa: CASSLWTGDQETQYF

v_call: TRBV5-6
j_call: TRBJ1-2
cdr3_aa: CASSLVTWLYGYTF

v_call: TRBV6-5
j_call: TRBJ2-5
cdr3_aa: CASSWGSGGQETQYF

v_call: TRBV29-1
j_call: TRBJ2-7
cdr3_aa: CSVRAQGASEQYF

v_call: TRBV6-5
j_call: TRBJ2-5
cdr3_aa: CASGARGGAQYF

v_call: TRBV5-1
j_call: TRBJ1-1
cdr3_aa: CASTRQDLTTEAFF

v_call: TRBV5-1
j_call: TRBJ1-3
cdr3_aa: CASSLGDRHSGNTIYF

v_call: TRBV7-2
j_call: TRBJ2-2
cdr3_aa: CASSFRSPTGELFF

v_call: TRBV29-1
j_call: TRBJ1-2
cdr3_aa: CSVEGGQSNYGYTF

v_call: TRBV4-1
j_call: TRBJ2-7
cdr3_aa: CASSHPWAGDEQYF

v_call: TRBV5-1
j_call: TRBJ1-3
cdr3_aa: CASSLGGTASSGNTIYF

v_call: TRBV12-3/TRBV12-4
j_call: TRBJ1-1
cdr3_aa: CASSSRVAEAFF

v_call: TRBV6-6
j_call: TRBJ2-2
cdr3_aa: CASSYRTGVAGELFF

v_call: TRBV6-6
j_call: TRBJ2-7
cdr3_aa: CASSGVYEQYF

v_call: TRBV12-3/TRBV12-4
j_call: TRBJ1-5
cdr3_aa: CATNQPQHF

v_call: TRBV7-2
j_call: TRBJ2-7
cdr3_aa: CASSQDRAAGASTYEQYF

v_call: TRBV2
j_call: TRBJ2-3
cdr3_aa: CASRLPGGADTQYF

v_call: TRBV6-5
j_call: TRBJ2-7
cdr3_aa: CASSYRDRVEQYF

v_call: TRBV19
j_call: TRBJ2-2
cdr3_aa: CASSILATNTGELFF

v_call: TRBV4-1
j_call: TRBJ1-6
cdr3_aa: CASSQGPGQGNSPLHF

v_call: TRBV19
j_call: TRBJ2-2
cdr3_aa: CASKMDQVTGELFF

v_call: TRBV2
j_call: TRBJ1-5
cdr3_aa: CASSRGGRGGQPQHF